Listed below are T cell receptor beta chains from one sample, sequenced in a study of T cell repertoires in cytomegalovirus infection. One entry per CDR3 protein, called by TCRdb with MiXCR from the reads. This table has some 170,000 distinct CDR3 sequences, approximately 18% appearing once. Sequenced input: CD8+ T cells from PBMCs. Receptors originate from a human donor in good health (CMV status not recorded). Some clones in this sample may be carry-over from other donors' samples. CDR3s include the opening cysteine and the closing phenylalanine or tryptophan. Each record gives: V gene, J gene, clone size, D gene, CDR3 length, CDR3 protein, CDR3 DNA. D genes are given only for firm matches. Size is stated for part of the rows, as once, few or many counts, or as a class when the clone is expanded.

TRBV7-9	TRBJ2-7	few	.	14	CASRPTDKSYEQYF	TGTGCCAGCAGACCTACCGACAAATCCTACGAGCAGTACTTC
TRBV12-3/TRBV12-4	TRBJ2-4	few	TRBD2	11	CACGGPGIQYF	TGTGCCTGCGGGGGACCAGGCATTCAGTACTTC
TRBV6-1	TRBJ2-7	few	.	17	CAILPRQNPLLSYEQYF	TGTGCCATCCTGCCGCGACAGAATCCCCTACTCTCCTACGAGCAGTACTTC
TRBV6-6	TRBJ1-1	few	.	17	CASSYRSGHLWNTEAFF	TGTGCCAGCAGTTACAGGTCCGGGCATTTATGGAACACTGAAGCTTTCTTT
TRBV2	TRBJ1-1	.	.	14	CASSAKGFAAEAFF	TGTGCCAGCAGTGCGAAGGGGTTTGCAGCTGAAGCTTTCTTT
TRBV11-2	TRBJ2-7	.	TRBD2	17	CASSLVRKAGPLYEQYF	TGTGCCAGCAGCTTAGTGCGAAAAGCGGGGCCTCTTTACGAGCAGTACTTC
TRBV4-3	TRBJ2-2	few	TRBD1	16	CASSQEGQGVTGELFF	TGCGCCAGCAGCCAAGAGGGACAGGGCGTCACCGGGGAGCTGTTTTTT
TRBV6-2/TRBV6-3	TRBJ2-6	few	.	13	CASTPTGANVLTF	TGTGCCAGCACCCCCACGGGGGCCAACGTCCTGACTTTC
TRBV7-2	TRBJ1-5	.	.	15	CASSQTAYSNQPQHF	TGTGCCAGCAGCCAGACAGCGTATAGCAATCAGCCCCAGCATTTT
TRBV5-5	TRBJ1-1	few	.	13	CASSLDGYTEAFF	TGTGCCAGCAGCTTGGATGGATACACTGAAGCTTTCTTT
TRBV28	TRBJ2-1	few	.	11	CASSPHDEQFF	TGTGCCAGCAGCCCCCACGATGAGCAGTTCTTC
TRBV7-8	TRBJ2-3	few	TRBD2	16	CASSLEAGGATDTQYF	TGTGCCAGCAGCTTAGAGGCGGGGGGGGCGACAGATACGCAGTATTTT
TRBV10-2	TRBJ1-1	.	.	12	CASSESFQEAFF	TGCGCCAGCAGTGAGTCGTTCCAGGAAGCTTTCTTT
TRBV14	TRBJ2-7	.	TRBD1	15	CASSHWDRGLYEQYF	TGTGCCAGCAGCCATTGGGACAGGGGGCTGTACGAGCAGTACTTC
TRBV6-2/TRBV6-3	TRBJ1-1	few	.	17	CASSYSSISGTNTEAFF	TGTGCCAGCAGTTACTCGAGTATTTCCGGAACGAACACTGAAGCTTTCTTT
TRBV6-2/TRBV6-3	TRBJ1-2	many	.	13	CASSFNRNYGYTF	TGTGCCAGCAGTTTTAACAGAAACTATGGCTACACCTTC
TRBV2	TRBJ2-2	.	.	12	CASIKRAGELFF	TGTGCCAGCATTAAGAGGGCCGGGGAGCTGTTTTTT
TRBV10-3	TRBJ2-1	few	.	12	CAIRTGRDEQFF	TGTGCCATCAGGACAGGGAGGGATGAGCAGTTCTTC
TRBV4-3	TRBJ1-4	.	TRBD1	15	CASSRTGAVNEKLFF	TGCGCCAGCAGCCGAACAGGGGCCGTTAATGAAAAACTGTTTTTT
TRBV7-2	TRBJ1-5	.	.	16	CASSLAGFGGSQPQHF	TGTGCCAGCAGCTTAGCTGGTTTTGGAGGGAGTCAGCCCCAGCATTTT
TRBV7-9	TRBJ2-7	many	.	15	CASSYERADRYEQYF	TGTGCCAGCAGTTACGAACGGGCAGATCGCTACGAGCAGTACTTC
TRBV6-5	TRBJ2-3	few	.	15	CASSYRRSGTDTQYF	TGTGCCAGCAGTTACCGACGGTCTGGGACAGATACGCAGTATTTT
TRBV7-2	TRBJ2-1	many	TRBD1	15	CASSYPGGSYNEQFF	TGTGCCAGCAGTTACCCAGGGGGCTCCTACAATGAGCAGTTCTTC
TRBV7-2	TRBJ2-3	.	.	16	CASSPTRGARTDTQYF	TGTGCCAGCAGCCCAACCCGGGGGGCGCGTACAGATACGCAGTATTTT
TRBV11-2	TRBJ2-2	few	TRBD1	15	CASSWGQSKAGELFF	TGTGCCAGCAGCTGGGGACAGTCAAAGGCCGGGGAGCTGTTTTTT
TRBV9	TRBJ2-7	once	.	14	CASSAGQGGIEQYF	TGTGCCAGCAGCGCCGGACAGGGAGGGATCGAGCAGTACTTC
TRBV13	TRBJ2-2	.	TRBD1	16	CASSFRQGVFIGELFF	TGTGCCAGCAGCTTTCGACAGGGGGTTTTTATCGGGGAGCTGTTTTTT
TRBV6-1	TRBJ2-7	few	.	14	CASSTRGSTYEQYF	TGTGCCAGCAGCACCAGGGGATCTACCTACGAGCAGTACTTC
TRBV6-2/TRBV6-3	TRBJ2-7	few	TRBD2	19	CASSYSTGRTSPWAYEQYF	TGTGCCAGCAGTTACTCAACCGGACGGACTAGCCCTTGGGCCTACGAGCAGTACTTC
TRBV6-5	TRBJ1-1	.	.	14	CARSIGVRLTEAFF	TGTGCCCGTTCTATTGGGGTCCGACTTACTGAAGCTTTCTTT
TRBV7-3	TRBJ2-1	few	TRBD2	19	CASSAEPLGLAGPYNEQFF	TGTGCCAGCAGCGCGGAACCCCTGGGACTAGCGGGACCCTACAATGAGCAGTTCTTC
TRBV7-2	TRBJ1-5	.	TRBD1	14	CASSPRQGHQPQHF	TGTGCCAGCAGCCCGCGACAGGGCCATCAGCCCCAGCATTTT
TRBV7-2	TRBJ2-3	many	TRBD2	16	CASSSRLAGLTDTQYF	TGTGCCAGCAGCTCAAGACTAGCGGGGCTCACAGATACGCAGTATTTT
TRBV7-2	TRBJ2-2	many	.	13	CASSETGTGELFF	TGTGCCAGCAGCGAGACGGGGACCGGGGAGCTGTTTTTT
TRBV6-2/TRBV6-3	TRBJ1-1	.	.	17	CASSYIDTSVRNTEAFF	TGTGCCAGCAGTTATATCGACACTTCGGTTCGGAACACTGAAGCTTTCTTT
TRBV11-2	TRBJ2-3	.	.	14	CASSARGPADTQYF	TGTGCCAGCAGCGCACGGGGACCCGCAGATACGCAGTATTTT
TRBV2	TRBJ2-7	few	.	12	CASSDRGYEQYF	TGTGCCAGCAGTGACAGGGGCTACGAGCAGTACTTC
TRBV3-1	TRBJ2-1	.	TRBD1	17	CASSPDEQGASYNEQFF	TGTGCCAGCAGCCCAGACGAACAGGGGGCTAGTTACAATGAGCAGTTCTTC
TRBV4-1	TRBJ2-7	.	TRBD1	16	CASRPDWTGGFHEQYF	TGCGCCAGCAGACCAGATTGGACAGGGGGCTTCCACGAGCAGTACTTC
TRBV28	TRBJ2-3	few	.	16	CASSFGDPPHTDTQYF	TGTGCCAGCAGTTTTGGGGACCCTCCACACACAGATACGCAGTATTTT
TRBV6-2/TRBV6-3	TRBJ2-7	few	TRBD1	15	CASKLGTGGSNEQYF	TGTGCCAGCAAACTCGGGACAGGCGGGTCGAACGAGCAGTACTTC
TRBV7-2	TRBJ1-3	.	.	15	CASSSITGVGNTIYF	TGTGCCAGCAGTTCAATCACAGGAGTTGGAAACACCATATATTTT
TRBV7-2	TRBJ1-1	.	.	12	CASSPAPSRAFF	TGTGCCAGCAGCCCGGCACCTTCCAGGGCTTTCTTT
TRBV15	TRBJ2-1	.	.	16	CATSLHPAGFYNEQFF	TGTGCCACCAGCCTCCACCCCGCCGGGTTCTACAATGAGCAGTTCTTC
TRBV29-1	TRBJ1-2	.	.	15	CSVGSRDTANYGYTF	TGCAGCGTTGGAAGCAGGGACACCGCCAACTATGGCTACACCTTC
TRBV29-1	TRBJ1-1	few	.	13	CSVAPGANTEAFF	TGCAGCGTTGCCCCAGGGGCGAACACTGAAGCTTTCTTT
TRBV28	TRBJ2-7	once	TRBD2	15	CASSLSPGGSYEQYF	TGTGCCAGCAGTCTCTCCCCGGGGGGATCCTACGAGCAGTACTTC
TRBV12-3/TRBV12-4	TRBJ1-2	few	.	16	CASAPLGGDGYYGYTF	TGTGCCAGCGCTCCTTTGGGGGGGGACGGGTACTATGGCTACACCTTC
TRBV6-6	TRBJ1-5	.	TRBD1	16	CASSYPPGRGRQPQHF	TGTGCCAGCAGTTACCCGCCGGGCAGGGGGCGTCAGCCCCAGCATTTT
TRBV27	TRBJ2-3	.	.	17	CASSLSWDRLFTDTQYF	TGTGCCAGCAGTTTATCGTGGGACCGCCTATTCACAGATACGCAGTATTTT
TRBV4-1	TRBJ2-7	few	.	15	CASSRWGQSSYEQYF	TGCGCCAGCAGCCGCTGGGGACAAAGTTCCTACGAGCAGTACTTC
TRBV20-1	TRBJ2-3	.	.	17	CSASPQRPPPSTDTQYF	TGCAGTGCTTCTCCTCAACGACCACCGCCCAGCACAGATACGCAGTATTTT